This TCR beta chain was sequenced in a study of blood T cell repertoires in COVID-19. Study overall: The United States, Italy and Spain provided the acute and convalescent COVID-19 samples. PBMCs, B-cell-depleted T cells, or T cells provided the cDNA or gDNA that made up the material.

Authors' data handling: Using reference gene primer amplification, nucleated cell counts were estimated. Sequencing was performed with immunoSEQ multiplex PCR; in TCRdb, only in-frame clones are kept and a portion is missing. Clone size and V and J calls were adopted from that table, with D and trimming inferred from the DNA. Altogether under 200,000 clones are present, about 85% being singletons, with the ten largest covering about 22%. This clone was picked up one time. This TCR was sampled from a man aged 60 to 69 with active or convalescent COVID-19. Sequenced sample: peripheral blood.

The CDR3 DNA sequence: TGTGCCAGCAGGGGGCGGGGGACTAGTGGGTCCGAGCAGTACTTC. It yields the protein CASRGRGTSGSEQYF. This chain links TRBV2 with TRBJ2-7; 8 bases match TRBD2. The CDR3 is 15 residues long. V dropped 6 bases and J dropped 6; count of bases not matched to a gene: 13. CDR1 is SNHLY and CDR2 is FYNNEI in the germline V gene.